A selection of T cell receptor beta chains follows, all from one sample in a study of blood T cell repertoires in COVID-19. Assay used: immunoSEQ multiplex PCR; TCRdb lists only in-frame clones, some missing. Here the sample spans 180,000 or so clones, about three quarters being singletons. Sample: peripheral blood. Receptors originate from a woman aged 45-60 years with active or convalescent COVID-19. The CDR3 runs from the conserved cysteine through the conserved F or W. Fields, in order: clone size, D gene, J gene, V gene, CDR3 protein, CDR3 DNA. A D gene is named only where the DNA matches it firmly. Not all rows give a size; the values are once, few, many and, for expanded clones, a class.

abundance: .
d_gene: .
j_gene: TRBJ2-7
v_gene: TRBV18
CDR3aa: CASSKDNLGEQYF
CDR3nt: TGTGCCAGCTCTAAGGACAACTTAGGGGAGCAGTACTTC

abundance: .
d_gene: .
j_gene: TRBJ1-1
v_gene: TRBV6-5
CDR3aa: CASSFQGRDTEAFF
CDR3nt: TGTGCCAGCAGTTTTCAAGGGCGGGACACTGAAGCTTTCTTT

abundance: .
d_gene: TRBD1
j_gene: TRBJ2-7
v_gene: TRBV3-1/TRBV3-2
CDR3aa: CASSQGTGGGYEQYF
CDR3nt: TGTGCCAGCAGCCAAGGCACAGGGGGCGGGTACGAGCAGTACTTC

abundance: .
d_gene: TRBD1
j_gene: TRBJ1-2
v_gene: TRBV6-1
CDR3aa: CASSDTGGNYGYTF
CDR3nt: TGTGCCAGCAGTGACACAGGGGGGAACTATGGCTACACCTTC

abundance: .
d_gene: TRBD2
j_gene: TRBJ2-1
v_gene: TRBV28
CDR3aa: CASSFWGVGLAGKTSYNEQFF
CDR3nt: TGTGCCAGCAGTTTTTGGGGGGTTGGGCTAGCGGGGAAAACCTCCTACAATGAGCAGTTCTTC

abundance: .
d_gene: TRBD2
j_gene: TRBJ2-1
v_gene: TRBV7-6
CDR3aa: CASSLGTSSYNEQFF
CDR3nt: TGTGCCAGCAGCTTGGGGACTAGCTCCTACAATGAGCAGTTCTTC

abundance: .
d_gene: .
j_gene: TRBJ1-1
v_gene: TRBV29-1
CDR3aa: CSLRGGRNTEAFF
CDR3nt: TGCAGCCTTAGGGGGGGGCGGAACACTGAAGCTTTCTTT

abundance: few
d_gene: TRBD1
j_gene: TRBJ1-1
v_gene: TRBV28
CDR3aa: CAVGTGDFTAFF
CDR3nt: TGTGCCGTGGGGACAGGGGATTTTACGGCTTTCTTT

abundance: .
d_gene: TRBD2
j_gene: TRBJ2-1
v_gene: TRBV7-9
CDR3aa: CASSLEGGLAGGEEQFF
CDR3nt: TGTGCCAGCAGCCTCGAGGGGGGACTAGCGGGAGGTGAGGAGCAGTTCTTC

abundance: .
d_gene: .
j_gene: TRBJ1-1
v_gene: TRBV15
CDR3aa: CATSEGGREGTEAFF
CDR3nt: TGTGCCACCAGCGAGGGGGGGAGGGAAGGCACTGAAGCTTTCTTT

abundance: .
d_gene: TRBD2
j_gene: TRBJ2-3
v_gene: TRBV11-2
CDR3aa: CASSLIRGGSTDTQYF
CDR3nt: TGTGCCAGCAGCTTAATCCGCGGGGGTAGCACAGATACGCAGTATTTT

abundance: .
d_gene: TRBD1
j_gene: TRBJ1-6
v_gene: TRBV30
CDR3aa: CAWGTANSPLHF
CDR3nt: TGTGCCTGGGGGACAGCTAATTCACCCCTCCACTTT

abundance: .
d_gene: TRBD2
j_gene: TRBJ2-7
v_gene: TRBV28
CDR3aa: CASSPEGLAGTLYEQYF
CDR3nt: TGTGCCAGCAGTCCTGAGGGACTAGCGGGGACCTTATACGAGCAGTACTTC

abundance: few
d_gene: .
j_gene: TRBJ1-2
v_gene: TRBV29-1
CDR3aa: CSVARVEGYTF
CDR3nt: TGCAGCGTTGCCAGGGTTGAGGGCTACACCTTC

abundance: .
d_gene: .
j_gene: TRBJ1-1
v_gene: TRBV5-4
CDR3aa: CASSLDRGDTEAFF
CDR3nt: TGTGCCAGCAGCTTGGATCGGGGAGACACTGAAGCTTTCTTT

abundance: .
d_gene: .
j_gene: TRBJ2-7
v_gene: TRBV19
CDR3aa: CASSTLSAPTTYEQYF
CDR3nt: TGTGCCAGTAGTACGCTTAGCGCGCCCACAACCTACGAGCAGTACTTC

abundance: .
d_gene: TRBD1
j_gene: TRBJ1-5
v_gene: TRBV4-2
CDR3aa: CASSQDISMVDRGNQPQHF
CDR3nt: TGTGCCAGCAGCCAAGATATCTCCATGGTGGACAGGGGGAATCAGCCCCAGCATTTT

abundance: .
d_gene: .
j_gene: TRBJ1-5
v_gene: TRBV6-4
CDR3aa: CASPPSVRQPQHF
CDR3nt: TGTGCCAGCCCTCCGAGTGTGCGTCAGCCCCAGCATTTT

abundance: .
d_gene: TRBD1
j_gene: TRBJ1-4
v_gene: TRBV28
CDR3aa: CASSLARTGEGKLFF
CDR3nt: TGTGCCAGCAGTTTAGCCCGGACAGGGGAAGGAAAACTGTTTTTT

abundance: .
d_gene: .
j_gene: TRBJ2-2
v_gene: TRBV6-2/TRBV6-3
CDR3aa: CASSKLANGELFF
CDR3nt: TGTGCCAGCAGTAAACTAGCCAACGGGGAGCTGTTTTTT

abundance: few
d_gene: TRBD2
j_gene: TRBJ2-7
v_gene: TRBV6-5
CDR3aa: CASSSGGSYEQYF
CDR3nt: TGTGCCAGCAGTTCTGGCGGGAGCTACGAGCAGTACTTC

abundance: .
d_gene: TRBD1
j_gene: TRBJ2-7
v_gene: TRBV11-2
CDR3aa: CASSPTGQGFFEQYF
CDR3nt: TGTGCCAGCAGCCCTACGGGACAGGGATTTTTCGAGCAGTACTTC

abundance: .
d_gene: TRBD1
j_gene: TRBJ1-1
v_gene: TRBV4-2
CDR3aa: CASSQDQRDRVAFF
CDR3nt: TGTGCCAGCAGCCAAGATCAACGCGACAGGGTAGCTTTCTTT

abundance: .
d_gene: .
j_gene: TRBJ2-4
v_gene: TRBV19
CDR3aa: CASTHGGSRAKNIQYF
CDR3nt: TGTGCCAGTACTCACGGGGGAAGCAGGGCCAAAAACATTCAGTACTTC

abundance: .
d_gene: .
j_gene: TRBJ2-5
v_gene: TRBV7-9
CDR3aa: CASSLVGGRETQYF
CDR3nt: TGTGCCAGCAGCTTAGTCGGCGGCAGAGAGACCCAGTACTTC

abundance: .
d_gene: TRBD2
j_gene: TRBJ2-2
v_gene: TRBV6-6
CDR3aa: CASSYRLAGFTGELFF
CDR3nt: TGTGCCAGCAGTTACCGACTAGCGGGATTCACCGGGGAGCTGTTTTTT